The 2 T cell receptor beta chains below all came from one sample that was sequenced in a study of blood T cells in healthy people across ages. Sample-barcoded 5' priming and a J-beta primer mix drove a second PCR of roughly 7 to 11 cycles. TCRdb reprocessed the 5' RACE reads via MiXCR and lists one record per CDR3 protein. The repertoire holds more than 550,000 distinct CDR3 sequences, with around a fifth as singletons. Source material: blood. These receptors were collected from a man aged 65 to 85 in good health.

V and J are TRBV6-5 and TRBJ2-5, with D uncertain. Trimming took 10 bases from V and 0 from J, leaving 12 bases between them. The CDR3 contains 13 residues. Germline V gene sequence: CDR1 MNHEY, CDR2 SVGAGI. The CDR3 sequence: CATFGKYQETQYF. The CDR3 coding sequence is TGTGCCACTTTCGGCAAGTACCAAGAGACCCAGTACTTC.

This clonotype was recorded a few times. The chain couples TRBV5-1 to TRBJ2-7; 9 nucleotides agree with TRBD1. This CDR3 region has 16 residues. Germline lookup yields CDR1 SGHRS and CDR2 YFSETQ. The V and J ends lost 5 bases and 3 bases, in that order; junction bases with no gene match: 12. The CDR3 DNA reads TGCGCCAGCAGTTTGCAAACTCCGGGACAGGGCTACGAGCAGTACTTC. This encodes CASSLQTPGQGYEQYF.